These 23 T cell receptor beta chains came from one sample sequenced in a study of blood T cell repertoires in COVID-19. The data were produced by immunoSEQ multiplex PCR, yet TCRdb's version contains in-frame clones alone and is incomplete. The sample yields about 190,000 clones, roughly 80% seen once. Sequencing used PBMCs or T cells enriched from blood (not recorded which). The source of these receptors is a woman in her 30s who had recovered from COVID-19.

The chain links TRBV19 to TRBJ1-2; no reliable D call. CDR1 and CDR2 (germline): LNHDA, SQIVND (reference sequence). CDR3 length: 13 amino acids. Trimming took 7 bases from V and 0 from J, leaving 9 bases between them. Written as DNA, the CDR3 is TGTGCCAGTACCCATTACTCTAACTATGGCTACACCTTC. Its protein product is CASTHYSNYGYTF.

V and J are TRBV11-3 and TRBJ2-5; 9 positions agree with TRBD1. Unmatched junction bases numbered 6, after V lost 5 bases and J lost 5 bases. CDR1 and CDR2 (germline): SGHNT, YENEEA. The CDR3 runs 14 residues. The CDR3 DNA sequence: TGTGCCAGCAGCCCGGGACAGGGCTGGGAGACCCAGTACTTC. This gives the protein CASSPGQGWETQYF.

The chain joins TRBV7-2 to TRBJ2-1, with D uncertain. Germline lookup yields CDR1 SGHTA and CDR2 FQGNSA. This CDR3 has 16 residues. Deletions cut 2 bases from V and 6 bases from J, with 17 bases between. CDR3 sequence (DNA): TGTGCCAGCAGCTTATCGGGTGGGTCCGGCCGCAATGAGCAGTTCTTC. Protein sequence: CASSLSGGSGRNEQFF.

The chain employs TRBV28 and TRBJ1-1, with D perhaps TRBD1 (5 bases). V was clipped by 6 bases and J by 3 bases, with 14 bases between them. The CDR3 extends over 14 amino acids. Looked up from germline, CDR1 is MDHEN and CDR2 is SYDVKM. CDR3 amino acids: CASSTSGGDTEAFF. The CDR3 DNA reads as TGTGCCAGCAGCACTTCGGGAGGGGACACTGAAGCTTTCTTT.

Here the CDR3 reads CASSSAGPGYTF. CDR3 DNA sequence: TGTGCCAGCAGTTCCGCAGGGCCTGGCTACACCTTC. The chain is built from TRBV12-3 or TRBV12-4 and TRBJ1-2, with TRBD1 as a possible D gene (5 bases). V shed 4 bases and J shed 7 bases, with 10 bases lying between them. The CDR3 covers 12 residues.

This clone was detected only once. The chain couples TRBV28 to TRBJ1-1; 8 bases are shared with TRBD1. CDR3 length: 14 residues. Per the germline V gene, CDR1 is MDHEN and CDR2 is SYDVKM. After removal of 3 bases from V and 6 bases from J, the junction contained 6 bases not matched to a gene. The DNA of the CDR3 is TGTGCCAGCAGTTTCCACACAGGGGGAGCTGAAGCTTTCTTT. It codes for CASSFHTGGAEAFF.

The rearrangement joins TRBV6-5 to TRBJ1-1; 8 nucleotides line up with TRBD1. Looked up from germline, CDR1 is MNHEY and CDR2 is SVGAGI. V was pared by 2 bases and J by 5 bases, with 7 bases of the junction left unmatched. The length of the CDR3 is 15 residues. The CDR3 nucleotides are TGTGCCAGCAGTTACGGTGACAGGGGTGATACTGAAGCTTTCTTT. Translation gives CASSYGDRGDTEAFF.

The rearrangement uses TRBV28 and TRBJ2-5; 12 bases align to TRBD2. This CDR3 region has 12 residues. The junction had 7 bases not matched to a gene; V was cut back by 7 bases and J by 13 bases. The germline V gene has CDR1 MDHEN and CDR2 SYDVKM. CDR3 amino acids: CASKLAGGFVYF. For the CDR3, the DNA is TGTGCCAGCAAACTAGCGGGAGGCTTCGTGTACTTC. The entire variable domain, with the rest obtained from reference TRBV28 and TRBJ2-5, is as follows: DVKVTQSSRYLVKRTGEKVFLECVQDMDHENMFWYRQDPGLGLRLIYFSYDVKMKEKGDIPEGYSVSREKKERFSLILESASTNQTSMYLCASKLAGGFVYFGPGTRLLVL.

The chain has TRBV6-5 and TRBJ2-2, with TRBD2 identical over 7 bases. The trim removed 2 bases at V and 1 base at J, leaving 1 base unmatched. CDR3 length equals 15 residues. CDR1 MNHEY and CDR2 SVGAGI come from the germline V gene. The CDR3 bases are TGTGCCAGCAGTTACGGGAGGGTGAACACCGGGGAGCTGTTTTTT. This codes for CASSYGRVNTGELFF.

The CDR3: CASSLVGGQANYGYTF. The DNA for the CDR3 is TGTGCCAGCAGCTTAGTCGGGGGGCAGGCTAACTATGGCTACACCTTC. The chain couples TRBV7-2 to TRBJ1-2; weak D call: TRBD1 (6 bases). V lost 1 base, J lost 0 bases, and 12 bases lay in between. The CDR3 has 16 residues. Per germline, CDR1 SGHTA and CDR2 FQGNSA.

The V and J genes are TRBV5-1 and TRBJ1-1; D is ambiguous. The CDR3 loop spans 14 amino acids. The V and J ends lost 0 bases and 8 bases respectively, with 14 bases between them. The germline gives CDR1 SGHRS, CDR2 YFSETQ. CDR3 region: CASSLGSGREEAFF. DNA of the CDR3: TGCGCCAGCAGCTTGGGTAGCGGCAGAGAAGAAGCTTTCTTT.

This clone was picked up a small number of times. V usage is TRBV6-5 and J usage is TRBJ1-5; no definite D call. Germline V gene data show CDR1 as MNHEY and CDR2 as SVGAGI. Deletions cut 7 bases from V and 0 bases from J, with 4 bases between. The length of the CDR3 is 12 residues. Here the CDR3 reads CASTDSNQPQHF. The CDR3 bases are TGTGCCAGCACAGATAGCAATCAGCCCCAGCATTTT.

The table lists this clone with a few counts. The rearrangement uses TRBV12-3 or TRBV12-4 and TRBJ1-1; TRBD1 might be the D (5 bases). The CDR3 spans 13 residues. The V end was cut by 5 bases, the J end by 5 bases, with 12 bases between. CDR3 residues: CASSPQTVTEAFF. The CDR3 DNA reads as TGTGCCAGCAGTCCCCAGACAGTTACTGAAGCTTTCTTT.

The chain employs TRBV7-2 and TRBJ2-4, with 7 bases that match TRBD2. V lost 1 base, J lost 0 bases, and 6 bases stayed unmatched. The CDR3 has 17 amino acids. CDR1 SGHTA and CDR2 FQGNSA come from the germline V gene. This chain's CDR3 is CASSLVFREVAKNIQYF. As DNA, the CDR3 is TGTGCCAGCAGCTTAGTATTTCGGGAGGTAGCCAAAAACATTCAGTACTTC.

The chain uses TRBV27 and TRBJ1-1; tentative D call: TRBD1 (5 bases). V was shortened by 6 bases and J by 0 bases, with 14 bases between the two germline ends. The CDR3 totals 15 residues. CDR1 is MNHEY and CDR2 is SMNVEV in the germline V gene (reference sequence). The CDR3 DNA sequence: TGTGCCAGCAGACATAAACAGGATCTGAACACTGAAGCTTTCTTT. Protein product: CASRHKQDLNTEAFF.

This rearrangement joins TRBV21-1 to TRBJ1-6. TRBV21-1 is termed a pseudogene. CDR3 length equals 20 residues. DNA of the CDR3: TGTGCCAGCAGCAAAAAATCCCCGGCACGGGGGAGCTCCTATAATTCACCCCTCCACTTT. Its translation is CASSKKSPARGSSYNSPLHF.

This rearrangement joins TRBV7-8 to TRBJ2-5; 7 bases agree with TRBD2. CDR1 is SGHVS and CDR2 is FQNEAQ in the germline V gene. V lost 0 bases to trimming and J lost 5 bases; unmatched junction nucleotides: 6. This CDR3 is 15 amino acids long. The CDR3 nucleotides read TGTGCCAGCAGCTTAGCCCTGGGGGGGTTGGAGACCCAGTACTTC. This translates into CASSLALGGLETQYF.

The CDR3 coding sequence is TGTGCCAGCAGCAAAAGCTCTGCCGGGACAGGGGGGCTGTTTTTT. Translating gives CASSKSSAGTGGLFF. The chain employs TRBV21-1 and TRBJ2-2; the table's TRBD1 call for D was not verified on the DNA. TRBV21-1 constitutes a pseudogene. The CDR3 is made up of 15 amino acids.

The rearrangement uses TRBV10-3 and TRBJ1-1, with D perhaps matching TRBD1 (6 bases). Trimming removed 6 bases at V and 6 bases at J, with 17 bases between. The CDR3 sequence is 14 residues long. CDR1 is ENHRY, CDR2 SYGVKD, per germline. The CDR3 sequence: CAISAQGARAEAFF. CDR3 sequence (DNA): TGTGCCATCAGCGCACAGGGCGCAAGGGCTGAAGCTTTCTTT.

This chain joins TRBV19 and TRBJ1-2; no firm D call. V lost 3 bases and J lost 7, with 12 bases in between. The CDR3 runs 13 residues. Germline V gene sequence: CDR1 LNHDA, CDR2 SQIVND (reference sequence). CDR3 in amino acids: CASSIFGSGGYTF. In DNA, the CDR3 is TGTGCCAGTAGTATTTTCGGGTCGGGTGGCTACACCTTC. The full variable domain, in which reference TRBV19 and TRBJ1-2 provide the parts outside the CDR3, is DGGITQSPKYLFRKEGQNVTLSCEQNLNHDAMYWYRQDPGQGLRLIYYSQIVNDFQKGDIAEGYSVSREKKESFPLTVTSAQKNPTAFYLCASSIFGSGGYTFGSGTRLTVV.

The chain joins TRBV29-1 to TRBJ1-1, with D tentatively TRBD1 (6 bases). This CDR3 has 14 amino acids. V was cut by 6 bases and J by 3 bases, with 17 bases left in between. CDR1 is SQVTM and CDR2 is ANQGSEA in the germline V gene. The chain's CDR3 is CSVEGTGLDTEAFF. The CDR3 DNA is TGCAGCGTCGAGGGCACAGGGTTGGACACTGAAGCTTTCTTT.

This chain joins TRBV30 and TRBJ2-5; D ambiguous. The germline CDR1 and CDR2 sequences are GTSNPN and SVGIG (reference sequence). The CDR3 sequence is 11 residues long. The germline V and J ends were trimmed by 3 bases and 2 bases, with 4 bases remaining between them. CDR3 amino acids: CAWSPQETQYF. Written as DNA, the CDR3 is TGTGCCTGGAGCCCGCAAGAGACCCAGTACTTC.

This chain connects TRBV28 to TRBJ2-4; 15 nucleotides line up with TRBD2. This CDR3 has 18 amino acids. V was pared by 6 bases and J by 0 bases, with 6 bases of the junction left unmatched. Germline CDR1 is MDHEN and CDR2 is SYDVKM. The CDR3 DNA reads TGTGCCAGCAGCCGGACTAGCGGGGGGGGAATAGCCAAAAACATTCAGTACTTC. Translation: CASSRTSGGGIAKNIQYF.